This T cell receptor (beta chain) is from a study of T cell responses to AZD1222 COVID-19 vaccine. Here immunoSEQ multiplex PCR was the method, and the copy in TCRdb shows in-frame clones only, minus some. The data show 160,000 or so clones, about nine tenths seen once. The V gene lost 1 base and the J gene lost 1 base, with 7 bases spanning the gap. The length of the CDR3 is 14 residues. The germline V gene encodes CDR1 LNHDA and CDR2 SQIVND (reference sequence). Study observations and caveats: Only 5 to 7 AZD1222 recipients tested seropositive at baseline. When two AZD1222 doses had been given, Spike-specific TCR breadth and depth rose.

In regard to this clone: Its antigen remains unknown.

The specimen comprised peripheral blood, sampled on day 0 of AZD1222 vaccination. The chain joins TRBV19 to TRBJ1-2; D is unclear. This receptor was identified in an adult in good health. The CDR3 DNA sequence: TGTGCCAGTAGTATAGCAAGGATTAACTATGGCTACACCTTC. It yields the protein CASSIARINYGYTF.